These 15 T cell receptor beta chains were sequenced from one sample in a study of blood T cells in healthy people across ages. Using a J-beta primer mix together with a sample-barcoded 5' primer, a second PCR was run for roughly 6 to 11 cycles. TCRdb passed the 5' RACE reads through MiXCR, listing each CDR3 protein once. The sample lists approximately 960,000 distinct CDR3 sequences, roughly 29% occurring once. Another study also made use of these data, one on T cells of mothers and their children.

The source material was blood. All receptors derive from a woman aged 35 to 49 in good health.

This clonotype showed up many times. The chain is built from TRBV5-1 and TRBJ1-1; a weak D match, TRBD1 (6 bases). Trimming cost V 2 bases and J 1 base, with 18 bases left between them. The V gene's germline CDR1 is SGHRS and CDR2 YFSETQ. The CDR3 covers 17 residues. For the CDR3, the DNA is TGCGCCAGCAGCTTCCAAACCGGGACAACTAAGAACACTGAAGCTTTCTTT. This translates into CASSFQTGTTKNTEAFF. The full variable domain, in which reference TRBV5-1 and TRBJ1-1 provide the parts outside the CDR3, is KAGVTQTPRYLIKTRGQQVTLSCSPISGHRSVSWYQQTPGQGLQFLFEYFSETQRNKGNFPGRFSGRQFSNSRSEMNVSTLELGDSALYLCASSFQTGTTKNTEAFFGQGTRLTVV.

CDR3 coding DNA: TGTGCCAGCCTTACCTGGCGGGCAGGGGGTGGGCGAAACACTGAAGCTTTCTTT. Protein product: CASLTWRAGGGRNTEAFF. The V gene is TRBV28, the J gene TRBJ1-1; 7 bases map to TRBD1. From germline, CDR1 is MDHEN and CDR2 SYDVKM. Germline trimming cut 8 bases from V and 2 bases from J; bases unmatched to any gene: 20. This CDR3 spans 18 amino acids.

This chain uses TRBV7-9 with TRBJ1-5; D is perhaps TRBD1 (5 bases). Trimming stripped 7 bases from V and 3 bases from J, with 13 bases between. Germline V lookup: CDR1 SEHNR, CDR2 FQNEAQ (reference sequence). The CDR3 consists of 14 residues. CDR3 sequence: CASTRPGFNQPQHF. CDR3 coding DNA: TGTGCCAGCACCCGACCAGGGTTCAATCAGCCCCAGCATTTT. Based on the CDR3 plus reference TRBV7-9 and TRBJ1-5, the full variable domain is DTGVSQNPRHKITKRGQNVTFRCDPISEHNRLYWYRQTLGQGPEFLTYFQNEAQLEKSRLLSDRFSAERPKGSFSTLEIQRTEQGDSAMYLCASTRPGFNQPQHFGDGTRLSIL.

This clonotype was recorded once. The J gene is TRBJ2-7, the V gene TRBV7-2; possible D gene TRBD2, 5 bases. This CDR3 is 15 amino acids long. V lost 6 bases to trimming and J lost 7 bases, with 22 bases between them. CDR1 and CDR2 from the germline V gene are SGHTA and FQGNSA. The CDR3 DNA reads as TGTGCCAGCAGGAATCGAGGGAGCTCCTACAATGAGCAGTACTTC. It specifies CASRNRGSSYNEQYF.

The chain has TRBV5-1 and TRBJ1-1, with D perhaps TRBD1 (6 bases). V lost 0 bases and J 8 bases, leaving 11 bases between the germline ends. The CDR3 contains 13 residues. Germline V gene data show CDR1 as SGHRS and CDR2 as YFSETQ. CDR3 sequence: CASSLDRVGEAFF. The DNA of the CDR3 is TGCGCCAGCAGCTTGGACAGGGTAGGGGAAGCTTTCTTT.

The sample holds a few counts of this clonotype. The V and J genes are TRBV3-1 and TRBJ2-4; D remains unclear. The end of the DNA aligns better with TRBJ2-7, so the J call may be wrong. The CDR3 loop spans 13 amino acids. The V gene's germline CDR1 is LGHDT and CDR2 YNNKEL (reference sequence). CDR3 nucleotide sequence: TGTGCCAGCAGCCAAGATGGGTTCGCCGAGCAGTACTTC. It translates to CASSQDGFAEQYF.

This clonotype occurred a few times. The rearrangement uses TRBV7-3 and TRBJ2-3; 9 bases are shared with TRBD2. CDR3 length: 14 residues. Germline V gene data show CDR1 as SGHTA and CDR2 as FQGTGA. Trimming at V came to 6 bases and at J to 3 bases, leaving 4 bases not matched to a gene. The CDR3 DNA reads TGTGCCAGCAGGGATAGCGGGGGTACAGATACGCAGTATTTT. It codes for CASRDSGGTDTQYF.

This clonotype came up a few times. The chain is built from TRBV20-1 and TRBJ1-2; no clear D. The V gene lost 2 bases and the J gene lost 2 bases, with 9 bases spanning the gap. This CDR3 has 13 residues. Germline V CDR1 and CDR2: DFQATT, SNEGSKA (reference sequence). The CDR3 protein is CSARYPRNYGYTF. In DNA form, the CDR3 reads TGCAGTGCTAGATATCCCCGGAACTATGGCTACACCTTC.

Notes on this clonotype: This clone may be a read error of a much larger clone one base away. The chain couples TRBV27 to TRBJ2-1, with D unclear. CDR3 length equals 11 residues. V dropped 6 bases and J dropped 10 bases, with 10 bases sitting between them. Germline V gene sequence: CDR1 MNHEY, CDR2 SMNVEV (reference sequence). CDR3 bases: TGTGCCAGCAGCAACTATTACGAGCAGTTCTTC. It translates to CASSNYYEQFF.

The chain employs TRBV5-1 and TRBJ2-1, with 9 positions matching TRBD1. Germline CDR1 SGHRS, CDR2 YFSETQ. The CDR3 extends over 15 amino acids. With 4 bases clipped from V and 5 bases from J, the junction kept 7 bases outside the gene matches. The CDR3 protein is CASSTSGTGHNEQFF. Written as DNA, the CDR3 is TGCGCCAGCAGCACCTCCGGGACAGGGCACAATGAGCAGTTCTTC.

This clonotype was counted many times. The CDR3 here is CASSSVGRSGKEFF. The CDR3 DNA reads TGTGCCAGCAGCTCGGTGGGGAGGTCAGGGAAGGAGTTCTTC. The V call is TRBV7-2, the J call TRBJ2-1; the D gene is possibly TRBD2 (6 bases). Looked up from germline, CDR1 is SGHTA and CDR2 is FQGNSA. V lost 4 bases and J lost 14, with 21 bases in between. The CDR3 sequence is 14 residues long.

This clonotype has only a few counts. The V gene is TRBV9, the J gene TRBJ2-7; the D gene is possibly TRBD2 (5 bases). CDR1 and CDR2 (germline): SGDLS, YYNGEE. V lost 1 base to trimming and J lost 3 bases, with 14 bases between them. The CDR3 runs 15 residues. The CDR3 coding sequence is TGTGCCAGCAGCGTACAAGGGTCGGGATTCTACGAGCAGTACTTC. Translated, it gives CASSVQGSGFYEQYF.

This clonotype has at least ten counts. The V and J genes are TRBV10-3 and TRBJ2-5; TRBD1 agrees at 9 bases. V shed 3 bases and J 2 bases; nucleotides not matched to a gene: 4. CDR3 length equals 15 residues. Germline V gene sequence: CDR1 ENHRY, CDR2 SYGVKD. The CDR3 DNA is TGTGCCATCAGTGATGGACAGGGGAGGCAAGAGACCCAGTACTTC. Encoded protein: CAISDGQGRQETQYF.

This clonotype was counted a few times. The chain recombines TRBV7-8 with TRBJ1-6; 7 bases map to TRBD1. The length of the CDR3 is 14 residues. Germline V gene lookup returns CDR1 SGHVS and CDR2 FQNEAQ. J was trimmed by 9 bases and V by 5 bases; bases with no gene match: 7. The CDR3 nucleotides are TGTGCCAGCAGCCCACAGGGGCTGGCTTCACCCCTCCACTTT. It encodes CASSPQGLASPLHF.

J is TRBJ2-1 and V is TRBV28; TRBD2 matches 11 bases. TRBJ2-7 matches the DNA end more closely, so the J call is doubtful. CDR3 length equals 14 residues. Germline lookup yields CDR1 MDHEN and CDR2 SYDVKM. The CDR3 DNA reads as TGTGCCAGCCTTAGCGGGGGGGCCTACAATGAGCAGTACTTC. Its protein product is CASLSGGAYNEQYF.